The rows below give T cell receptor beta chains drawn from one sample of a study of cytomegalovirus exposure and HLA in healthy donors. Libraries were prepared by immunoSEQ multiplex PCR; TCRdb keeps only in-frame clonotypes and omits some of them. The sample consists of about 73,000 clones, around 90% of them appearing once. Sequencing was done on a sample of PBMCs. Receptor source: a woman aged 18-35 years in good health and CMV-seropositive. CDR3s include the opening cysteine and the closing phenylalanine or tryptophan. The D gene is left open where the match is weak. Size is omitted from some rows. Given values are once, few, many or a class for expanded clones.

clone_size: NA; d_call: NA; v_call: TRBV28; j_call: TRBJ1-5; cdr3_aa: CASFTRQPQHF; cdr3_nt: TGTGCCAGTTTTACCCGGCAGCCCCAGCATTTT
clone_size: NA; d_call: TRBD1; v_call: TRBV18; j_call: TRBJ2-1; cdr3_aa: CASSLTGGSSYNEQFF; cdr3_nt: TGTGCCAGCTCACTGACAGGGGGGAGCTCCTACAATGAGCAGTTCTTC
clone_size: NA; d_call: NA; v_call: TRBV6-5; j_call: TRBJ2-7; cdr3_aa: CASRADSYEQYF; cdr3_nt: TGTGCCAGCAGAGCGGACAGCTACGAGCAGTACTTC
clone_size: NA; d_call: TRBD1; v_call: TRBV6-1; j_call: TRBJ2-1; cdr3_aa: CASGEGTGNNEQFF; cdr3_nt: TGTGCCAGCGGTGAAGGGACAGGCAACAATGAGCAGTTCTTC
clone_size: NA; d_call: NA; v_call: TRBV11-1; j_call: TRBJ1-4; cdr3_aa: CASSLEGTSLEKLFF; cdr3_nt: TGTGCCAGCAGCTTAGAAGGGACATCGTTGGAGAAACTGTTTTTT
clone_size: few; d_call: NA; v_call: TRBV9; j_call: TRBJ2-1; cdr3_aa: CASSAGYEQFF; cdr3_nt: TGTGCCAGCAGCGCGGGGTATGAGCAGTTCTTC
clone_size: NA; d_call: TRBD1; v_call: TRBV6-5; j_call: TRBJ1-3; cdr3_aa: CASSLDRGSGNTIYF; cdr3_nt: TGTGCCAGCAGCCTAGACAGGGGTTCTGGAAACACCATATATTTT
clone_size: NA; d_call: TRBD2; v_call: TRBV28; j_call: TRBJ2-3; cdr3_aa: CASITWASGTNTQYF; cdr3_nt: TGTGCCAGCATCACCTGGGCTAGCGGAACAAATACGCAGTATTTT
clone_size: NA; d_call: NA; v_call: TRBV27; j_call: TRBJ2-7; cdr3_aa: CASSLSGGSSSYEQYF; cdr3_nt: TGTGCCAGCAGTTTATCGGGGGGTTCAAGCTCCTACGAGCAGTACTTC
clone_size: NA; d_call: NA; v_call: TRBV19; j_call: TRBJ2-7; cdr3_aa: CASSTVANYEQYF; cdr3_nt: TGTGCCAGTAGTACGGTAGCAAACTACGAGCAGTACTTC
clone_size: once; d_call: TRBD1; v_call: TRBV7-8; j_call: TRBJ2-7; cdr3_aa: CASSLVDRAREQYF; cdr3_nt: TGTGCCAGCAGCCTAGTGGACAGGGCCCGCGAGCAGTACTTC
clone_size: once; d_call: TRBD1; v_call: TRBV6-4; j_call: TRBJ2-2; cdr3_aa: CASRETGDTGELFF; cdr3_nt: TGTGCCAGCAGAGAGACAGGGGACACCGGGGAGCTGTTTTTT
clone_size: once; d_call: NA; v_call: TRBV9; j_call: TRBJ2-2; cdr3_aa: CASSVGGAAGELFF; cdr3_nt: TGTGCCAGCAGCGTAGGTGGGGCCGCCGGGGAGCTGTTTTTT
clone_size: NA; d_call: NA; v_call: TRBV27; j_call: TRBJ1-6; cdr3_aa: CASNPSGHYNSPLHF; cdr3_nt: TGTGCCAGCAACCCATCGGGACACTATAATTCACCCCTCCACTTT
clone_size: NA; d_call: TRBD1; v_call: TRBV29-1; j_call: TRBJ2-1; cdr3_aa: CSVEGQGKNEQFF; cdr3_nt: TGCAGCGTTGAGGGACAGGGAAAGAATGAGCAGTTCTTC
clone_size: NA; d_call: TRBD2; v_call: TRBV2; j_call: TRBJ2-4; cdr3_aa: CASSNEVAGVGKNIQYF; cdr3_nt: TGTGCCAGCAGTAACGAAGTAGCGGGAGTTGGCAAAAACATTCAGTACTTC
clone_size: once; d_call: TRBD1; v_call: TRBV14; j_call: TRBJ1-2; cdr3_aa: CASSRRDRGLYGYTF; cdr3_nt: TGTGCCAGCAGCAGAAGGGACAGGGGTTTGTATGGCTACACCTTC
clone_size: few; d_call: NA; v_call: TRBV5-1; j_call: TRBJ1-2; cdr3_aa: CASSSEQGHGYTF; cdr3_nt: TGCGCCAGCAGCTCCGAACAGGGCCATGGCTACACCTTC
clone_size: NA; d_call: NA; v_call: TRBV4-2; j_call: TRBJ1-1; cdr3_aa: CASSQHQGWTGEAFF; cdr3_nt: TGTGCCAGCAGCCAACACCAGGGATGGACCGGTGAAGCTTTCTTT
clone_size: NA; d_call: NA; v_call: TRBV2; j_call: TRBJ1-4; cdr3_aa: CASSRGEREKLFF; cdr3_nt: TGTGCCAGCAGTCGCGGGGAAAGGGAAAAACTGTTTTTT
clone_size: NA; d_call: TRBD1; v_call: TRBV7-9; j_call: TRBJ2-3; cdr3_aa: CASSLQNLRDRDPDTQYF; cdr3_nt: TGTGCCAGCAGCTTACAGAACCTCCGAGACAGGGATCCAGATACGCAGTATTTT
clone_size: NA; d_call: NA; v_call: TRBV19; j_call: TRBJ1-1; cdr3_aa: CASGWPGSMNTEAFF; cdr3_nt: TGTGCCAGTGGTTGGCCAGGTTCCATGAACACTGAAGCTTTCTTT
clone_size: once; d_call: NA; v_call: TRBV7-9; j_call: TRBJ2-1; cdr3_aa: CASSLVPDYDPYNEQFF; cdr3_nt: TGTGCCAGCAGCTTAGTCCCGGACTACGACCCCTACAATGAGCAGTTCTTC
clone_size: NA; d_call: TRBD2; v_call: TRBV29-1; j_call: TRBJ2-7; cdr3_aa: CSVEEGLAGGTRYEQYF; cdr3_nt: TGCAGCGTTGAAGAAGGACTAGCGGGGGGTACCCGGTACGAGCAGTACTTC
clone_size: NA; d_call: NA; v_call: TRBV30; j_call: TRBJ1-2; cdr3_aa: CAWSTGYYGYTF; cdr3_nt: TGTGCCTGGAGTACGGGATACTATGGCTACACCTTC
clone_size: NA; d_call: TRBD1; v_call: TRBV28; j_call: TRBJ2-7; cdr3_aa: CASSLIPGTGVYEQYF; cdr3_nt: TGTGCCAGCAGCTTGATTCCCGGGACAGGGGTTTACGAGCAGTACTTC
clone_size: NA; d_call: TRBD1; v_call: TRBV11-2; j_call: TRBJ2-2; cdr3_aa: CASSPTGQGGLKELFF; cdr3_nt: TGTGCCAGCAGCCCGACGGGACAGGGGGGTCTTAAGGAGCTGTTTTTT
clone_size: NA; d_call: TRBD1; v_call: TRBV19; j_call: TRBJ1-2; cdr3_aa: CASSIRTGSYGYTF; cdr3_nt: TGTGCCAGTAGTATCCGGACAGGGAGCTATGGCTACACCTTC
clone_size: once; d_call: NA; v_call: TRBV29-1; j_call: TRBJ2-1; cdr3_aa: CSGNTGYGEQFF; cdr3_nt: TGCAGCGGTAACACAGGGTACGGTGAGCAGTTCTTC
clone_size: NA; d_call: NA; v_call: TRBV5-1; j_call: TRBJ1-2; cdr3_aa: CASSFRQSMDYGYTF; cdr3_nt: TGCGCCAGCAGCTTCCGACAGAGTATGGACTATGGCTACACCTTC
clone_size: NA; d_call: NA; v_call: TRBV5-6; j_call: TRBJ1-1; cdr3_aa: CASSPGQFMNTEAFF; cdr3_nt: TGTGCCAGCAGCCCAGGACAGTTCATGAACACTGAAGCTTTCTTT
clone_size: NA; d_call: TRBD2; v_call: TRBV5-1; j_call: TRBJ2-3; cdr3_aa: CASSPEGSSGGEADTQYF; cdr3_nt: TGCGCCAGCAGCCCCGAGGGGTCTAGCGGGGGGGAGGCGGATACGCAGTATTTT
clone_size: NA; d_call: TRBD2; v_call: TRBV30; j_call: TRBJ2-1; cdr3_aa: CAWSRLAGVGGEQFF; cdr3_nt: TGTGCCTGGAGTAGACTAGCGGGAGTCGGCGGTGAGCAGTTCTTC
clone_size: NA; d_call: NA; v_call: TRBV4-1; j_call: TRBJ2-1; cdr3_aa: CASSQVGRLWNEQFF; cdr3_nt: TGCGCCAGCAGCCAAGTTGGCAGGTTATGGAATGAGCAGTTCTTC
clone_size: few; d_call: NA; v_call: TRBV6-6; j_call: TRBJ2-7; cdr3_aa: CASHGGGHEQYF; cdr3_nt: TGTGCCAGCCACGGCGGGGGCCACGAGCAGTACTTC
clone_size: NA; d_call: NA; v_call: TRBV29-1; j_call: TRBJ1-2; cdr3_aa: CSVEKQKADGYTF; cdr3_nt: TGCAGCGTTGAAAAGCAGAAGGCGGATGGCTACACCTTC
clone_size: NA; d_call: NA; v_call: TRBV20-1; j_call: TRBJ1-1; cdr3_aa: CSAAGDTEAFF; cdr3_nt: TGCAGTGCGGCGGGGGACACTGAAGCTTTCTTT
clone_size: NA; d_call: NA; v_call: TRBV29-1; j_call: TRBJ1-1; cdr3_aa: CSVRQEGFITEAFF; cdr3_nt: TGCAGCGTTAGGCAGGAGGGGTTCATCACTGAAGCTTTCTTT
clone_size: once; d_call: NA; v_call: TRBV6-1; j_call: TRBJ1-5; cdr3_aa: CASSGPGQSNQPQHF; cdr3_nt: TGTGCCAGCAGTGGCCCTGGACAGAGCAATCAGCCCCAGCATTTT
clone_size: NA; d_call: TRBD2; v_call: TRBV6-5; j_call: TRBJ2-1; cdr3_aa: CASSSGGTYNEQFF; cdr3_nt: TGTGCCAGCAGTAGCGGGGGAACCTACAATGAGCAGTTCTTC
clone_size: NA; d_call: TRBD2; v_call: TRBV6-4; j_call: TRBJ2-2; cdr3_aa: CASSDGTSTGELFF; cdr3_nt: TGTGCCAGCAGTGACGGGACTAGCACCGGGGAGCTGTTTTTT
clone_size: once; d_call: NA; v_call: TRBV11-2; j_call: TRBJ2-1; cdr3_aa: CASSHGGDHVNEQFF; cdr3_nt: TGTGCCAGCAGCCACGGCGGTGACCACGTCAATGAGCAGTTCTTC
clone_size: NA; d_call: NA; v_call: TRBV5-1; j_call: TRBJ2-2; cdr3_aa: CASSFNGGTGELFF; cdr3_nt: TGCGCCAGCAGCTTCAACGGGGGCACCGGGGAGCTGTTTTTT
clone_size: NA; d_call: TRBD1; v_call: TRBV7-9; j_call: TRBJ1-2; cdr3_aa: CASSKGVGQYYGYTF; cdr3_nt: TGTGCCAGCAGCAAAGGTGTGGGACAGTACTATGGCTACACCTTC
clone_size: NA; d_call: NA; v_call: TRBV28; j_call: TRBJ2-1; cdr3_aa: CASSLVTGRNEQFF; cdr3_nt: TGTGCCAGCAGTTTAGTTACAGGGCGCAATGAGCAGTTCTTC
clone_size: NA; d_call: TRBD2; v_call: TRBV7-2; j_call: TRBJ2-3; cdr3_aa: CASSLGLAGATDTQYF; cdr3_nt: TGTGCCAGCAGCTTAGGACTAGCGGGGGCCACAGATACGCAGTATTTT
clone_size: NA; d_call: TRBD2; v_call: TRBV7-2; j_call: TRBJ2-5; cdr3_aa: CASSLGAGQETQYF; cdr3_nt: TGTGCCAGCAGCTTAGGAGCGGGGCAAGAGACCCAGTACTTC
clone_size: NA; d_call: TRBD1; v_call: TRBV7-2; j_call: TRBJ1-2; cdr3_aa: CASNGDRVGYGYTF; cdr3_nt: TGTGCCAGCAACGGAGACAGGGTTGGCTATGGCTACACCTTC